The T cell receptor (beta chain) under discussion was sequenced for a study of CD8 T cells in Susac syndrome. TCR beta sequences were obtained from blood CD8+ and CD4+ T cells. Negative isolation yielded CD4+ and CD8+ T cells, and FACS enriched TEMRA cells. An input of roughly 0.5 to 1 ug of RNA was subjected to reverse transcription using random hexamers. TCR beta CDR3 was amplified by immunoSEQ covering 54 Vbeta and 13 Jbeta. TCRdb fed the immunoSEQ multiplex PCR reads into MiXCR, producing one record per CDR3 protein. The sample yields approximately 190,000 distinct CDR3 sequences, around nine tenths seen once. This clonotype is a singleton in its sample. Trimming stripped 6 bases from V and 1 base from J, with 13 bases between. The CDR3 is made up of 15 amino acids.

Sequenced input: CD4+ T cells from PBMCs. The rearrangement links TRBV12-3 or TRBV12-4 to TRBJ2-4; either TRBD1 or TRBD2 may fit D (6 bases each). This clonotype originated in a human donor with Susac syndrome. The CDR3 loop reads CASSSRGAAKNIQYF. The CDR3 DNA reads TGTGCCAGCAGCTCTAGGGGGGCGGCCAAAAACATTCAGTACTTC.